These 32 T cell receptor beta chains were all obtained from the same sample, sequenced in a study of shared clonotypes between healthy human individuals. TCRdb's copy holds only in-frame clones and misses some; the assay was immunoSEQ multiplex PCR. The data show around 2,000,000 clones, approximately 95% seen once. The sequenced sample consisted of naive CD4+ T cells sorted from blood. Subset in this sample: CD45RA+ positively selected. The receptor set was obtained from a man younger than 35 in good health.

The chain uses TRBV7-2 and TRBJ1-5; the match to TRBD1 covers 7 bases. V trimming: 5 bases; J trimming: 7 bases; junction bases outside the gene matches: 8. The CDR3 has 14 amino acids. Germline CDR1 reads SGHTA; CDR2 reads FQGNSA. CDR3 sequence reads: CASSLHRGRQPQHF. CDR3 bases: TGTGCCAGCAGCCTTCACAGGGGCCGGCAGCCCCAGCATTTT.

The rearrangement joins TRBV5-1 to TRBJ1-6; D gene ambiguous. The germline CDR1 and CDR2 sequences are SGHRS and YFSETQ. With 0 bases removed from V and 8 bases from J, the gap between germline ends came to 9 bases. CDR3 length: 14 amino acids. CDR3 amino acids: CASSLGASYSPLHF. In nucleotides, the CDR3 is TGCGCCAGCAGCTTGGGGGCTTCGTATTCACCCCTCCACTTT.

Concerning this clone: A much larger clone lies a single base off, so this may be a read error. The CDR3 protein is CASSSTGNEQFF. The DNA of the CDR3 is TGTGCCAGCAGCTCTACAGGGAATGAGCAGTTCTTC. The chain combines TRBV7-8 with TRBJ2-1; a possible D gene is TRBD1 (6 bases). Trimming shortened V by 4 bases and J by 7 bases, and 8 bases separated the two germline ends. CDR1 is SGHVS, CDR2 FQNEAQ, per germline. This CDR3 has 12 amino acids.

This clone was observed once. The chain couples TRBV30 to TRBJ1-2, with D possibly being TRBD1 (5 bases). The germline V and J ends were trimmed by 2 bases and 7 bases, with 20 bases remaining between them. The CDR3 loop spans 15 amino acids. Germline loops: CDR1 GTSNPN, CDR2 SVGIG (reference sequence). The CDR3 coding sequence is TGTGCCTGGAGTAGGAGGATGGGGCAGCGCGGTGGCTACACCTTC. Translation: CAWSRRMGQRGGYTF.

V usage is TRBV27 and J usage is TRBJ1-6; possible D gene TRBD1, 6 bases. This CDR3 region has 15 residues. Trimming removed 4 bases from V and 10 bases from J, with 17 bases in between. Germline CDR1 and CDR2: MNHEY and SMNVEV (reference sequence). The chain's CDR3 is CASSWGDRPASPLHF. DNA of the CDR3: TGTGCCAGCAGTTGGGGAGACAGGCCGGCATCACCCCTCCACTTT.

The chain employs TRBV4-3 and TRBJ1-1; no clear D. V was cut by 0 bases and J by 3 bases, with 20 bases left in between. The germline V gene has CDR1 LGHNA and CDR2 YSLEER. This CDR3 comprises 18 residues. CDR3 residues: CASSQDPFAWGKDTEAFF. Here the CDR3 DNA reads TGCGCCAGCAGCCAAGATCCATTTGCCTGGGGTAAGGACACTGAAGCTTTCTTT.

This chain links TRBV6-1 with TRBJ1-5, with a weak D call TRBD1 (5 bases). CDR3 size: 14 residues. Germline V CDR1 and CDR2: MNHNS, SASEGT. Between the trimmed V and J ends, which lost 6 bases and 2 bases, there was a span of 11 bases. CDR3 protein: CASSVDSGNQPQHF. The CDR3 nucleotides are TGTGCCAGCAGCGTTGACAGTGGCAATCAGCCCCAGCATTTT.

V gene TRBV5-3 combines with J gene TRBJ1-4; TRBD1 matches at 7 bases. TRBV5-3 is noted as an ORF with a role that remains uncertain. V dropped 7 bases and J dropped 8; count of bases not matched to a gene: 11. The CDR3 contains 14 residues. Here the CDR3 DNA reads TGTGCCAGATTCCAGACAGGGCCGGGCGAAAAACTGTTTTTT. Its protein product is CARFQTGPGEKLFF.

This sequence joins TRBV5-6 and TRBJ1-1; D gene uncertain. The CDR3 is 14 amino acids. V was clipped by 2 bases and J by 1 base, with 9 bases between them. The germline V gene has CDR1 SGHDT and CDR2 YYEEEE. DNA for the CDR3: TGTGCCAGCAGCTTATCCCCGGGGAACACTGAAGCTTTCTTT. This codes for CASSLSPGNTEAFF.

The J gene is TRBJ1-4, the V gene TRBV21-1. TRBV21-1 is deemed a pseudogene. This CDR3 region has 13 residues. CDR3 in DNA: TGTGCCAGCAGCAAGCGAGGGGATGAAAAACTGTTTTTT. Translation: CASSKRGDEKLFF.

This chain uses TRBV7-8 with TRBJ1-4; D ambiguous. Looked up from germline, CDR1 is SGHVS and CDR2 is FQNEAQ. The V end was cut by 5 bases, the J end by 8 bases, with 21 bases between. There are 16 residues in the CDR3. This CDR3 is CASSPGRRIEGEKLFF. The CDR3 DNA follows: TGTGCCAGCAGCCCAGGCCGGAGGATCGAGGGCGAAAAACTGTTTTTT.

J is TRBJ2-7 and V is TRBV6-5; D gene unclear. Germline loops: CDR1 MNHEY, CDR2 SVGAGI. V lost 0 bases to trimming and J lost 0 bases, with 9 bases between them. The CDR3 length is 15 residues. The CDR3 nucleotides read TGTGCCAGCAGTTACTCGGTGGGCTACTCCTACGAGCAGTACTTC. The encoded protein is CASSYSVGYSYEQYF.

V and J are TRBV19 and TRBJ2-2; the match to TRBD2 covers 7 bases. The germline CDR1 and CDR2 sequences are LNHDA and SQIVND (reference sequence). There are 13 residues in the CDR3. Unmatched junction bases numbered 3, after V lost 5 bases and J lost 6 bases. The CDR3 here is CASSLREAGELFF. The CDR3 DNA follows: TGTGCCAGTAGTCTCCGGGAGGCCGGGGAGCTGTTTTTT.

Points on this clone: At the DNA level, this CDR3 is encoded by other sequences in the same sample as well. This chain links TRBV6-5 with TRBJ2-5, with D tentatively TRBD1 (6 bases). The CDR3 covers 13 residues. Per germline, CDR1 MNHEY and CDR2 SVGAGI. V was pared by 8 bases and J by 4 bases, with 14 bases between. As DNA, the CDR3 is TGTGCCAGCCGAGGGGGACGGGGAGAGACCCAGTACTTC. Amino acid sequence: CASRGGRGETQYF.

The chain uses TRBV7-9 and TRBJ1-1, with 7 positions matching TRBD1. V was clipped by 6 bases and J by 2 bases; unmatched bases: 9. This CDR3 has 15 residues. Per the germline V gene, CDR1 is SEHNR and CDR2 is FQNEAQ (reference sequence). Written as DNA, the CDR3 is TGTGCCAGCAGACCAGGGGACAGTTCTAACACTGAAGCTTTCTTT. It is translated as CASRPGDSSNTEAFF. The variable domain in full, completed from reference TRBV7-9 and TRBJ1-1, reads DTGVSQNPRHKITKRGQNVTFRCDPISEHNRLYWYRQTLGQGPEFLTYFQNEAQLEKSRLLSDRFSAERPKGSFSTLEIQRTEQGDSAMYLCASRPGDSSNTEAFFGQGTRLTVV.

The J gene is TRBJ1-4, the V gene TRBV30, with unresolved D. V was trimmed by 1 base and J by 4 bases, leaving 25 bases between them. Looked up from germline, CDR1 is GTSNPN and CDR2 is SVGIG (reference sequence). There are 19 residues in the CDR3. The CDR3 reads CAWSDDTRDVAAGNEKLFF. The CDR3, as DNA: TGTGCCTGGAGTGACGATACTCGGGATGTGGCAGCGGGTAATGAAAAACTGTTTTTT.

This clone came up once. The V gene is TRBV25-1, the J gene TRBJ2-3, with TRBD2 as a possible D gene (6 bases). The germline CDR1 and CDR2 sequences are MGHDK and SYGVNS. The CDR3 has 13 amino acids. V was shortened by 2 bases and J by 9 bases, with 12 bases between the two germline ends. CDR3 sequence (DNA): TGTGCCAGCAGTGAACGACCCGCGGGGACGCAGTATTTT. Translated: CASSERPAGTQYF.

The chain combines TRBV19 with TRBJ2-3; D assignment may be TRBD1 or TRBD2 (5 bases each). Germline V lookup: CDR1 LNHDA, CDR2 SQIVND (reference sequence). The CDR3 runs 15 residues. V was clipped by 5 bases and J by 0 bases, with 12 bases between them. The CDR3 region has the DNA TGTGCCAGTAGTGTCCGGGGACCAAGCACAGATACGCAGTATTTT. Translating it yields CASSVRGPSTDTQYF.

The chain joins TRBV19 to TRBJ1-1, with 7 bases aligning to TRBD1. Trimming cost V 5 bases and J 1 base; bases outside gene matches: 7. Looked up from germline, CDR1 is LNHDA and CDR2 is SQIVND (reference sequence). The CDR3 is made up of 15 amino acids. The CDR3 spells CASSPRTGKNTEAFF. For the CDR3, the DNA is TGTGCCAGTAGTCCCCGGACAGGAAAGAACACTGAAGCTTTCTTT.

V gene TRBV6-1 combines with J gene TRBJ1-2; D is possibly TRBD1 (6 bases). Germline CDR1 reads MNHNS; CDR2 reads SASEGT. The CDR3 contains 11 residues. The V and J ends lost 7 bases and 7 bases respectively, with 10 bases between them. The CDR3 loop is CASNRVSGYTF. DNA of the CDR3: TGTGCCAGCAACAGGGTATCTGGCTACACCTTC.

This rearrangement joins TRBV5-1 to TRBJ2-2; 9 bases map to TRBD2. V was clipped by 1 base and J by 1 base; unmatched bases: 2. Germline V gene sequence: CDR1 SGHRS, CDR2 YFSETQ. The CDR3 is made up of 16 amino acids. The CDR3 DNA is TGCGCCAGCAGCTTGAATAGCGGGGGGAACACCGGGGAGCTGTTTTTT. Translating gives CASSLNSGGNTGELFF.

The J gene is TRBJ2-7, the V gene TRBV9, with 8 positions matching TRBD2. The length of the CDR3 is 16 residues. The germline CDR1 and CDR2 sequences are SGDLS and YYNGEE. The junction had 16 bases not matched to a gene; V was cut back by 4 bases and J by 7 bases. In DNA, the CDR3 is TGTGCCAGCAGCCCACGGGAGGGGGGGCGGTATGAAGAGCAGTACTTC. Residues: CASSPREGGRYEEQYF.

CDR3 region: CASARDRVSWAEAFF. CDR3 sequence (DNA): TGTGCCAGTGCCCGGGACAGAGTCTCTTGGGCTGAAGCTTTCTTT. This chain connects TRBV19 to TRBJ1-1; 7 bases are a match to TRBD1. This CDR3 has 15 residues. CDR1 and CDR2 from the germline V gene are LNHDA and SQIVND (reference sequence). Trimming took 8 bases from V and 6 from J; bases not matched to a gene: 15.

The J gene is TRBJ1-4, the V gene TRBV19; D is possibly TRBD1 (6 bases). Germline CDR1 is LNHDA and CDR2 is SQIVND (reference sequence). The length of the CDR3 is 18 residues. V lost 0 bases, J lost 0 bases, and 14 bases lay in between. CDR3 nucleotide sequence: TGTGCCAGTAGTATAGAGGTTGGCAGGGGAGCAACTAATGAAAAACTGTTTTTT. Its translation: CASSIEVGRGATNEKLFF.

The chain uses TRBV15 and TRBJ2-4, with D possibly matching TRBD1 (6 bases). CDR3 length: 18 amino acids. CDR1 is LNHNV and CDR2 is YYDKDF in the germline V gene (reference sequence). V was clipped by 6 bases and J by 0 bases, with 21 bases between them. The CDR3 spells CATRMDSANSLAKNIQYF. CDR3 nucleotides: TGTGCCACCAGGATGGACAGCGCAAATTCTTTAGCCAAAAACATTCAGTACTTC. Together with reference TRBV15 and TRBJ2-4, the CDR3 gives the full variable domain: DAMVIQNPRYQVTQFGKPVTLSCSQTLNHNVMYWYQQKSSQAPKLLFHYYDKDFNNEADTPDNFQSRRPNTSFCFLDIRSPGLGDTAMYLCATRMDSANSLAKNIQYFGAGTRLSVL.

V usage is TRBV6-5 and J usage is TRBJ2-7; D not certain. V was shortened by 5 bases and J by 2 bases, with 13 bases between the two germline ends. Germline assignment: CDR1 MNHEY and CDR2 SVGAGI. The CDR3 runs to 14 residues. CDR3 amino acids: CASSRTLTAYEQYF. In nucleotides, the CDR3 is TGTGCCAGCAGTCGGACCTTAACAGCCTACGAGCAGTACTTC.

The rearrangement links TRBV5-5 to TRBJ1-5; D possibly corresponds to TRBD1 (6 bases). The CDR3 is 15 residues long. CDR1 and CDR2 (germline): SGHKS, YYEKEE (reference sequence). The germline V and J ends were trimmed by 4 bases and 4 bases, with 15 bases remaining between them. The CDR3 reads CASSQGGHKNQPQHF. Written as DNA, the CDR3 is TGTGCCAGCAGCCAAGGGGGGCATAAGAATCAGCCCCAGCATTTT.

In this sample, this clone turned up a few times. Other DNA sequences in this specimen translate into the identical CDR3. The chain recombines TRBV7-2 with TRBJ2-7, with 11 bases lining up with TRBD1. Germline V gene lookup returns CDR1 SGHTA and CDR2 FQGNSA. The CDR3 covers 14 residues. Trimming cost V 3 bases and J 4 bases; bases outside gene matches: 2. The CDR3 nucleotides read TGTGCCAGCAGCTTGGACAGGGGGCCATACGAGCAGTACTTC. Its translation is CASSLDRGPYEQYF.

The chain uses TRBV2 and TRBJ1-4; D is unresolved. Germline-derived CDR1 and CDR2 are SNHLY and FYNNEI. The CDR3 has 14 residues. V lost 4 bases and J lost 0, with 6 bases in between. The DNA for the CDR3 is TGTGCCAGCAGTGGGACGTCAACTAATGAAAAACTGTTTTTT. It yields the protein CASSGTSTNEKLFF.

The chain employs TRBV6-1 and TRBJ1-4; 7 nucleotides line up with TRBD1. Per the germline V gene, CDR1 is MNHNS and CDR2 is SASEGT. The CDR3 contains 21 residues. J gave up 8 bases and V 1 base, and 25 bases lay outside the gene matches. CDR3 sequence reads: CASSEDPRLKDRVGVWEKLFF. Here the CDR3 DNA reads TGTGCCAGCAGTGAAGACCCCAGACTTAAAGACAGGGTCGGGGTGTGGGAAAAACTGTTTTTT.

This clone was detected only a few times. The CDR3 sequence is CASSVYGYTF. DNA for the CDR3: TGTGCCAGCAGCGTGTATGGCTACACCTTC. V gene TRBV11-3 combines with J gene TRBJ1-2; no firm D call. The CDR3 is 10 amino acids. Trimming took 5 bases from V and 5 from J, leaving 3 bases between them. Germline CDR1 and CDR2: SGHNT and YENEEA.

The chain carries TRBV30 and TRBJ2-7; D perhaps matches TRBD1 (6 bases). The CDR3 is 15 amino acids. The germline CDR1 and CDR2 sequences are GTSNPN and SVGIG (reference sequence). With 5 bases removed from V and 4 bases from J, the gap between germline ends came to 21 bases. The CDR3 nucleotides read TGTGCCTGGGGACCGGGACATCTAGGGGAGTACGAGCAGTACTTC. Translation: CAWGPGHLGEYEQYF. Based on the CDR3 plus reference TRBV30 and TRBJ2-7, the full variable domain is SQTIHQWPATLVQPVGSPLSLECTVEGTSNPNLYWYRQAAGRGLQLLFYSVGIGQISSEVPQNLSASRPQDRQFILSSKKLLLSDSGFYLCAWGPGHLGEYEQYFGPGTRLTVT.